Sequencing of this T cell receptor (beta chain) was carried out in a study of blood T cell repertoires in COVID-19. Study in general: The United States, Italy and Spain were the sources of the acute and convalescent COVID-19 samples. Sample material is recorded as cDNA or gDNA derived from T cells, B-cell-depleted T cells, or PBMCs.

The CDR3 is 14 residues long. Germline CDR1 reads SQVTM; CDR2 reads ANQGSEA. Trimming shortened V by 5 bases and J by 2 bases, and 14 bases separated the two germline ends. Original processing methods: From reference gene primer amplification, estimates of nucleated cell counts were derived. Generated by immunoSEQ multiplex PCR, the TCRdb table keeps only in-frame clones and is missing some. The V and J calls and the clone size are those of that table, but D and trimming were determined from the DNA. This sample has 200,000 to 250,000 clones, with 75% to 90% found just once. This sequence was found in a human donor in a cohort sampled during active COVID-19. The chain is built from TRBV29-1 and TRBJ2-3; D is undetermined. Material: peripheral blood. The DNA for the CDR3 is TGCAGCGTTACCTTCGGGTCCCCCACAGATACGCAGTATTTT. Its translation: CSVTFGSPTDTQYF.